Each of the 16 T cell receptor beta chains below was sequenced from the same sample in a study of T cell responses to AZD1222 COVID-19 vaccine. Generated by immunoSEQ multiplex PCR, the TCRdb table keeps only in-frame clones and is missing some. The sample lists 150,000 or so clones, around 90% occurring once. Sequenced here: peripheral blood, sampled on day 0 of AZD1222 vaccination. The receptors come from an adult in good health.

This clone was recorded a few times. The rearrangement uses TRBV7-2 and TRBJ2-1; TRBD2 aligns across 7 bases. The CDR3 is 16 residues long. Germline V gene data show CDR1 as SGHTA and CDR2 as FQGNSA. Losses at the gene ends were 3 bases for V and 6 bases for J; bases not matched to a gene: 11. The CDR3 sequence is CASSLAPWRGSNEQFF. The CDR3 DNA reads as TGTGCCAGCAGCTTGGCCCCTTGGCGGGGGAGCAATGAGCAGTTCTTC.

The chain couples TRBV28 to TRBJ2-5; 12 nucleotides align to TRBD2. Trimming took 6 bases from V and 6 from J; bases not matched to a gene: 2. The CDR3 loop spans 13 amino acids. Germline V gene data show CDR1 as MDHEN and CDR2 as SYDVKM. The CDR3, as DNA: TGTGCCAGCAGACTAGCGGGGGGACAGACCCAGTACTTC. Translated, it gives CASRLAGGQTQYF.

This clone was recorded once. This rearrangement joins TRBV19 to TRBJ1-5; tentative D call: TRBD1 (5 bases). Deletions cut 3 bases from V and 7 bases from J, with 10 bases between. CDR3 length: 13 residues. Germline CDR1 reads LNHDA; CDR2 reads SQIVND (reference sequence). The CDR3 loop reads CASSIDQGQPQHF. The CDR3 nucleotides are TGTGCCAGTAGTATTGATCAGGGACAGCCCCAGCATTTT.

For the CDR3, the DNA is TGTGCCAGCAGTGGAACGGGAGGGACGGGAGGTGTAGGCTACACCTTC. Protein product: CASSGTGGTGGVGYTF. This sequence joins TRBV6-2 or TRBV6-3 and TRBJ1-2; D might be TRBD1 (5 bases). The CDR3 covers 16 residues. The germline CDR1 and CDR2 sequences are MNHEY and SVGEGT. V was clipped by 5 bases and J by 8 bases, with 24 bases between them.

The V and J genes are TRBV5-1 and TRBJ2-2, with D tentatively TRBD1 (6 bases). The CDR3 extends over 15 amino acids. Trimming left V 4 bases short and J 1 base short, with 11 bases between. Germline V lookup: CDR1 SGHRS, CDR2 YFSETQ. The chain's CDR3 is CASSPGQQNTGELFF. CDR3 coding DNA: TGCGCCAGCAGCCCCGGACAGCAGAACACCGGGGAGCTGTTTTTT.

This sequence joins TRBV19 and TRBJ2-1; 7 nucleotides line up with TRBD2. V lost 5 bases and J lost 7; bases outside the gene matches: 8. This CDR3 comprises 14 residues. Germline V gives CDR1 LNHDA, CDR2 SQIVND (reference sequence). The CDR3 coding sequence is TGTGCCAGTAGTCCCGGACTAGTGGTAAATGAGCAGTTCTTC. This sequence encodes CASSPGLVVNEQFF.

The V gene is TRBV28, the J gene TRBJ2-7; no clear D gene. V dropped 3 bases and J dropped 4 bases, with 13 bases sitting between them. The germline CDR1 and CDR2 sequences are MDHEN and SYDVKM. This CDR3 is built from 14 residues. CDR3 amino acids: CASSFGGNPYEQYF. For the CDR3, the DNA is TGTGCCAGCAGTTTTGGTGGGAACCCTTACGAGCAGTACTTC.

The CDR3, as DNA: TGTGCCAGCAGCGGGGGGGGTTCTTCCTATGGCTACACCTTC. Its translation: CASSGGGSSYGYTF. This chain links TRBV12-1 with TRBJ1-2. TRBV12-1 counts as a pseudogene. CDR3 length equals 14 residues.

The chain is built from TRBV2 and TRBJ2-7; TRBD2 is a possible D gene (6 bases). The CDR3 contains 15 residues. Germline V gene data show CDR1 as SNHLY and CDR2 as FYNNEI. V lost 6 bases, J lost 1 base, and 16 bases lay in between. The CDR3 reads CASSAELGGSYEQYF. The CDR3 nucleotides are TGTGCCAGCAGCGCCGAATTGGGAGGATCCTACGAGCAGTACTTC.

This chain joins TRBV6-5 and TRBJ1-2, with 7 bases that match TRBD1. The CDR3 spans 15 residues. Germline V lookup: CDR1 MNHEY, CDR2 SVGAGI. After removal of 0 bases from V and 4 bases from J, the junction contained 5 bases not matched to a gene. CDR3 nucleotides: TGTGCCAGCAGTTACTCCGTGGCAGGGGGCTATGGCTACACCTTC. It is translated as CASSYSVAGGYGYTF.

The V call is TRBV4-1, the J call TRBJ1-2; no reliable D call. The V gene's germline CDR1 is MGHRA and CDR2 YSYEKL. Trimming took 1 base from V and 3 from J, leaving 6 bases between them. The CDR3 length is 13 residues. This CDR3 reads CASSQGPYYGYTF. DNA for the CDR3: TGCGCCAGCAGCCAAGGCCCCTACTATGGCTACACCTTC.

The rearrangement uses TRBV5-1 and TRBJ1-2, with D possibly being TRBD1 (6 bases). The V gene lost 4 bases and the J gene lost 1 base, with 8 bases spanning the gap. The CDR3 consists of 13 residues. Germline V gene data show CDR1 as SGHRS and CDR2 as YFSETQ. CDR3 DNA: TGCGCCAGCAGCCAGGACAGTAACTATGGCTACACCTTC. It yields the protein CASSQDSNYGYTF.

The chain joins TRBV5-1 to TRBJ1-2; maybe TRBD1 (5 bases). This CDR3 region has 14 residues. V lost 2 bases and J lost 6, with 14 bases in between. CDR1 is SGHRS and CDR2 is YFSETQ in the germline V gene. The CDR3 region is CASSFRDPGNGYTF. The CDR3 bases are TGCGCCAGCAGCTTCCGGGACCCGGGCAATGGCTACACCTTC.

The table lists this clone with a few counts. CDR3 sequence (DNA): TGTGCCAGCAGTTTATCGCAGGTAGCGAATGAGCAGTTCTTC. This sequence encodes CASSLSQVANEQFF. This chain joins TRBV27 and TRBJ2-1, with D possibly TRBD2 on 5 matching bases. Germline V lookup: CDR1 MNHEY, CDR2 SMNVEV (reference sequence). The V and J ends lost 0 bases and 7 bases respectively, with 10 bases between them. The CDR3 runs to 14 residues.

The rearrangement links TRBV11-2 to TRBJ1-4; 7 positions agree with TRBD1. J lost 8 bases, V lost 0 bases, and 6 bases had no gene match. CDR3 length equals 15 residues. Germline-derived CDR1 and CDR2 are SGHAT and FQNNGV. As DNA, the CDR3 is TGTGCCAGCAGCTTAGATAGGGGGCGAGGGGAAAAACTGTTTTTT. This sequence encodes CASSLDRGRGEKLFF.

This clone was detected once. In DNA form, the CDR3 reads TGTGCCAGTAGTTGGGGGCCAACGAGACGGCCTCTGACCGGGGAGCTGTTTTTT. This sequence encodes CASSWGPTRRPLTGELFF. The rearrangement joins TRBV19 to TRBJ2-2, with D possibly being TRBD1 (6 bases). The CDR3 contains 18 residues. Trimming left V 5 bases short and J 5 bases short, with 24 bases between. Per germline, CDR1 LNHDA and CDR2 SQIVND (reference sequence).